A single sample is the source of the 13 T cell receptor beta chains below, sequenced in a study of blood T cell repertoires in COVID-19. The method was immunoSEQ multiplex PCR; TCRdb's version includes in-frame clones alone and lacks a portion of them. The data show 95,000 to 150,000 clones, 82% seen once. Source material: peripheral blood. The source of these receptors is a woman in her seventies with acute or convalescent COVID-19.

The rearrangement joins TRBV7-2 to TRBJ1-1, with 7 bases identical to TRBD1. Germline lookup yields CDR1 SGHTA and CDR2 FQGNSA. V trimming: 5 bases; J trimming: 6 bases; junction bases outside the gene matches: 9. The CDR3 is 14 amino acids. CDR3 region: CASSTRTGRPEAFF. In nucleotides, the CDR3 is TGTGCCAGCAGCACACGGACAGGTAGGCCTGAAGCTTTCTTT.

CDR3 nucleotides: TGTGCCAGCAGTGGGGGGGACAGGGGGTCGAATTCACCCCTCCACTTT. Amino acid sequence: CASSGGDRGSNSPLHF. This rearrangement joins TRBV2 to TRBJ1-6, with TRBD1 matching over 11 bases. CDR1 is SNHLY and CDR2 is FYNNEI in the germline V gene. This CDR3 region has 16 residues. V shed 4 bases and J 7 bases; nucleotides not matched to a gene: 6.

The chain recombines TRBV7-2 with TRBJ2-7; 11 bases are shared with TRBD2. The junction had 7 bases not matched to a gene; V was cut back by 4 bases and J by 2 bases. This CDR3 is 16 amino acids long. Looked up from germline, CDR1 is SGHTA and CDR2 is FQGNSA. The DNA for the CDR3 is TGTGCCAGCAGCTCTTCACTAGCGGGGGTTGCCTACGAGCAGTACTTC. Its protein product is CASSSSLAGVAYEQYF.

The CDR3, as DNA: TGTGCCAGCAGCTTAGGAAACAGGAGGGTTGAAGCTTTCTTT. Protein sequence: CASSLGNRRVEAFF. The genes are TRBV7-9 and TRBJ1-1, with D possibly being TRBD1 (5 bases). Trimming took off 1 base at V and 7 bases at J, with 13 bases between the two ends. CDR3 length: 14 amino acids. Germline loops: CDR1 SEHNR, CDR2 FQNEAQ (reference sequence).

This clone came up a few times. The rearrangement uses TRBV19 and TRBJ1-5; TRBD1 might be the D (6 bases). The CDR3 extends over 14 amino acids. V lost 9 bases and J lost 5, with 17 bases in between. Germline V gene data show CDR1 as LNHDA and CDR2 as SQIVND (reference sequence). The CDR3 coding sequence is TGTGCCAGCGAAATGGGGAGGGGGGATCAGCCCCAGCATTTT. Its protein is CASEMGRGDQPQHF. Full variable domain (remainder filled in from reference TRBV19 and TRBJ1-5): DGGITQSPKYLFRKEGQNVTLSCEQNLNHDAMYWYRQDPGQGLRLIYYSQIVNDFQKGDIAEGYSVSREKKESFPLTVTSAQKNPTAFYLCASEMGRGDQPQHFGDGTRLSIL.

This rearrangement joins TRBV6-6 to TRBJ1-1; tentative D call: TRBD1 (5 bases). V was pared by 2 bases and J by 1 base, with 11 bases between. This CDR3 is built from 15 residues. Germline V gene data show CDR1 as MNHNY and CDR2 as SVGAGI (reference sequence). CDR3 loop: CASSYLGHQNTEAFF. The DNA of the CDR3 is TGTGCCAGCAGTTACCTTGGACACCAGAACACTGAAGCTTTCTTT.

This clone was recorded only once. The rearrangement joins TRBV21-1 to TRBJ2-3; the D segment call TRBD2 is taken from the table without a DNA check. TRBV21-1 is designated a pseudogene. The length of the CDR3 is 16 residues. This chain's CDR3 is CASSILSGGAGDTQYF. DNA for the CDR3: TGTGCCAGCAGCATACTTAGCGGGGGGGCGGGTGATACGCAGTATTTT.

This clone was seen just once. The chain recombines TRBV5-8 with TRBJ2-3, with TRBD1 as a possible D gene (5 bases). CDR3 length: 12 residues. The V end was cut by 6 bases, the J end by 6 bases, with 11 bases between. The germline gives CDR1 SGHTS, CDR2 YDEGEE. The CDR3 DNA reads TGTGCCAGCAAGGCAGGGTTGGATACGCAGTATTTT. Encoded protein: CASKAGLDTQYF.

This sequence joins TRBV11-3 and TRBJ1-2, with D possibly matching TRBD1 (5 bases). The CDR3 runs 13 residues. Trimming removed 5 bases from V and 4 bases from J, with 11 bases in between. The germline gives CDR1 SGHNT, CDR2 YENEEA. The CDR3 sequence is CASSRAGRYGYTF. In DNA, the CDR3 is TGTGCCAGCAGCCGGGCAGGGCGCTATGGCTACACCTTC.

V is TRBV6-6 and J is TRBJ2-7, with 10 bases matching TRBD1. CDR3 length equals 16 residues. V was clipped by 6 bases and J by 2 bases; unmatched bases: 10. Germline V gene lookup returns CDR1 MNHNY and CDR2 SVGAGI (reference sequence). This chain's CDR3 is CASSPRTGGIAYEQYV. CDR3 in DNA: TGTGCCAGCAGCCCTCGGACAGGGGGTATAGCCTACGAGCAGTACGTC.

This rearrangement joins TRBV10-3 to TRBJ2-1; tentatively, D is TRBD2 (7 bases). This CDR3 is 16 amino acids long. Trimming stripped 0 bases from V and 2 bases from J, with 11 bases between. Germline-derived CDR1 and CDR2 are ENHRY and SYGVKD. In DNA, the CDR3 is TGTGCCATCAGTGAGTCTGGAGGGGGGGCCTACAATGAGCAGTTCTTC. Protein: CAISESGGGAYNEQFF.

In nucleotides, the CDR3 is TGTGCCAGCAGTGAATCGGAAGAGGGCACTGAAGCTTTCTTT. This translates into CASSESEEGTEAFF. The chain is built from TRBV6-1 and TRBJ1-1; D not certain. The V end lost 2 bases, the J end lost 4 bases, and 11 bases lay between the germline ends. The CDR3 runs 14 residues. Germline CDR1 is MNHNS and CDR2 is SASEGT.

V gene TRBV15 combines with J gene TRBJ1-2; no reliable D call. CDR1 LNHNV and CDR2 YYDKDF come from the germline V gene (reference sequence). The V gene lost 0 bases and the J gene lost 7 bases, with 12 bases spanning the gap. This CDR3 is built from 14 residues. Here the CDR3 reads CATSRDRTAGGYTF. The CDR3, as DNA: TGTGCCACCAGCAGAGACCGGACCGCGGGTGGCTACACCTTC.